The rows below give T cell receptor beta chains drawn from one sample of a study of identical twins. Using its own MiXCR run on the 5' RACE reads, TCRdb lists one record per CDR3 protein. The repertoire includes more than 400,000 distinct CDR3 sequences, approximately 16% of them detected once, and around 0.4% sits in the top ten. In addition, the sample was reused for a study of yellow fever vaccine responses in identical twins.

The material sequenced was CD4+ T cells sorted from blood. The receptors here all came from a woman aged 18 to 35 in good health. Each CDR3 is given with its conserved first and last residue. The order of the fields is clone size, J gene, V gene, D gene, CDR3 DNA, CDR3 protein. A D gene is named only where the DNA matches it firmly. Clone size is shown for a subset of rows, as once, few, many or a class of expanded clone.

>few|TRBJ1-5|TRBV20-1|.
TGCAGTGCTAGAGCAGGGACAAGGAGCAATCAGCCCCAGCATTTT
CSARAGTRSNQPQHF
>.|TRBJ2-5|TRBV9|.
TGTGCCAGCAGCGTAGGGACAAACCAAGAGACCCAGTACTTC
CASSVGTNQETQYF
>.|TRBJ2-3|TRBV11-2|.
TGTGCCAGCAGCCTCCCCGCCGCCGGAGAGCATCCTAGCACAGATACGCAGTATTTT
CASSLPAAGEHPSTDTQYF
>.|TRBJ2-1|TRBV27|.
TGTGCCAGCAGTTTATTAAACTCCAAGGGCTATGAGCAGTTCTTC
CASSLLNSKGYEQFF
>few|TRBJ1-1|TRBV29-1|.
TGCAGCGGGGTAGATCGCACTGAAGCTTTCTTT
CSGVDRTEAFF
>.|TRBJ1-2|TRBV6-1|TRBD1
TGTGCCAGCAGTACCTTCTACAGGGGAACTAACTATGGCTACACCTTC
CASSTFYRGTNYGYTF
>once|TRBJ2-2|TRBV6-1|TRBD2
TGTGCCGTCGGACTAGCGGGGGGGCTGATAACCGGGGAGCTGTTTTTT
CAVGLAGGLITGELFF
>.|TRBJ2-3|TRBV20-1|.
TGCAGTGCCAGCCTTGGGACGGACCAGGGGGATACGCAGTATTTT
CSASLGTDQGDTQYF
>many|TRBJ2-5|TRBV7-8|.
TGTGCCAGCAGAGAAGGGGGAGGACTGGGGACCCAGTACTTC
CASREGGGLGTQYF
>medium-sized|TRBJ1-2|TRBV11-2|.
TGTGCCAGCAGCTTAGGCGCAAGTAACTATGGCTACACCTTC
CASSLGASNYGYTF
>.|TRBJ2-6|TRBV5-1|.
TGCGCCAGCAGCTTTCGATTTGGGGCCGGGGCCAACGTCCTGACTTTC
CASSFRFGAGANVLTF
>.|TRBJ2-4|TRBV5-1|TRBD1
TGCGCCAGCAGCTTGGGGCGGACAGGGATGGGAGCCAAAAACATTCAGTACTTC
CASSLGRTGMGAKNIQYF
>few|TRBJ1-1|TRBV20-1|TRBD1
TGCAGTGCAGTAGACAGGGCCAAGAACACTGAAGCTTTCTTT
CSAVDRAKNTEAFF
>.|TRBJ2-5|TRBV7-3|.
TGTGCCAGCAGCTTAACGGCCTCTGGGGCCCAGTACTTC
CASSLTASGAQYF
>few|TRBJ2-3|TRBV12-3/TRBV12-4|.
TGTGCCAGCAGTTTAGCGCTGGCGGGGACTAGCACAGATACGCAGTATTTT
CASSLALAGTSTDTQYF
>.|TRBJ2-5|TRBV20-1|.
TGCAGTGCTAGAGGCCGGCGGGCTAGAAAGTACCAAGAGACCCAGTACTTC
CSARGRRARKYQETQYF
>few|TRBJ1-1|TRBV11-2|.
TGTGCCAGCAGGCAAACAGCTGTAGGAGCTTTCTTT
CASRQTAVGAFF